The following is a TCR beta chain sequence with its context. The sample belongs to a study of OX40 agonist ivuxolimab in advanced cancers. About the research overall: A male proportion of 82.7% was recorded, with mean age approximately 57 years and range 23 to 79.

Per germline, CDR1 SGDLS and CDR2 YYNGEE. V was clipped by 2 bases and J by 3 bases; unmatched bases: 4. CDR3 length: 15 amino acids. Data came from immunoSEQ multiplex PCR; TCRdb stores just in-frame clones and leaves some out. The sample consists of fewer than 80,000 clones, roughly nine tenths of them appearing once. Sequences were derived from CD4+ or CD8+ T cells sorted from blood, sampled in a trial of the OX40 agonist ivuxolimab. The sequence was collected from an adult with an advanced solid tumor such as melanoma, head and neck, liver or kidney cancer. The rearrangement joins TRBV9 to TRBJ2-1; the match to TRBD2 covers 8 bases. The CDR3 region has the DNA TGTGCCAGCAGCGTTAGCGGGACGAACTACAATGAGCAGTTCTTC. Protein sequence: CASSVSGTNYNEQFF.